This T cell receptor beta chain was profiled in a study of CD8 T cells in ankylosing spondylitis. Study outcomes and limitations: Previous work reported some of these motif variants in the synovial fluid and blood of reactive arthritis. Several highly homologous variants made up a TCR beta motif that seemed to typify ankylosing spondylitis blood.

Quantitative barcoded 5'-RACE was used to prepare TCR beta libraries. TCRdb reprocessed the 5' RACE reads with MiXCR, giving one entry per CDR3 protein. The sample lists approximately 520,000 distinct CDR3 sequences, about 5.7% occurring once. Regarding this clonotype: Its antigen is unknown.

The V gene end was trimmed by 6 bases and the J gene end by 4 bases; junction bases not matched to a gene: 8. Germline lookup yields CDR1 DFQATT and CDR2 SNEGSKA (reference sequence). The CDR3 consists of 13 residues. The rearrangement uses TRBV20-1 and TRBJ2-7, with 8 positions matching TRBD1. The sequence was obtained from a male donor with ankylosing spondylitis. The sequencing sample was made of blood, either unsorted or a sorted T cell fraction (not recorded which). CDR3 amino acids: CSAPGTGPYEQYF. DNA of the CDR3: TGCAGTGCACCCGGGACAGGACCATACGAGCAGTACTTC.